This TCR beta chain is drawn from a study of tumor-infiltrating lymphocytes in primary liver carcinoma. Study observations and caveats: Tumors reached a significantly greater top-250-clone fraction than blood did (p = 0.039). All five tumor regions shared only about 8-25% of top clones.

A remark on this clonotype: The antigen is unknown.

The CDR3 extends over 12 amino acids. Deletions cut 10 bases from V and 15 bases from J, with 22 bases between. CDR1 is SGHAT, CDR2 FQNNGV, per germline. Each 20-30 mg portion of unsorted bulk tissue served as the source for co-extraction of RNA and DNA. The template, 500 ng total RNA, yielded TCR beta cDNA made with a constant-region primer. Libraries covering TCR beta were generated through three nested multiplex PCR rounds (using a slightly modified ARM-PCR). TRBV1-TRBV30 forward and Cbeta reverse primers drove the first two roughly 10-cycle rounds. In TCRdb, the multiplex PCR reads were re-called with MiXCR into one record per CDR3 protein. The sample has around 70,000 distinct CDR3 sequences; roughly two thirds are singletons.

The J gene is TRBJ2-1, the V gene TRBV11-2, with a weak D call TRBD2 (5 bases). This receptor was identified in a middle-aged man with primary liver carcinoma and hepatitis B virus infection. The sequenced material came from liver tumor tissue from sampling region 4. Subset described: tumor region T4, right-lateral pole. In DNA form, the CDR3 reads TGTGCCAATGGCTTAGATCGCACTAGTGGGTTCTTC. Its protein product is CANGLDRTSGFF. Combining the CDR3 with reference TRBV11-2 and TRBJ2-1 gives the whole variable domain EAGVAQSPRYKIIEKRQSVAFWCNPISGHATLYWYQQILGQGPKLLIQFQNNGVVDDSQLPKDRFSAERLKGVDSTLKIQPAKLEDSAVYLCANGLDRTSGFFGPGTRLTVL.